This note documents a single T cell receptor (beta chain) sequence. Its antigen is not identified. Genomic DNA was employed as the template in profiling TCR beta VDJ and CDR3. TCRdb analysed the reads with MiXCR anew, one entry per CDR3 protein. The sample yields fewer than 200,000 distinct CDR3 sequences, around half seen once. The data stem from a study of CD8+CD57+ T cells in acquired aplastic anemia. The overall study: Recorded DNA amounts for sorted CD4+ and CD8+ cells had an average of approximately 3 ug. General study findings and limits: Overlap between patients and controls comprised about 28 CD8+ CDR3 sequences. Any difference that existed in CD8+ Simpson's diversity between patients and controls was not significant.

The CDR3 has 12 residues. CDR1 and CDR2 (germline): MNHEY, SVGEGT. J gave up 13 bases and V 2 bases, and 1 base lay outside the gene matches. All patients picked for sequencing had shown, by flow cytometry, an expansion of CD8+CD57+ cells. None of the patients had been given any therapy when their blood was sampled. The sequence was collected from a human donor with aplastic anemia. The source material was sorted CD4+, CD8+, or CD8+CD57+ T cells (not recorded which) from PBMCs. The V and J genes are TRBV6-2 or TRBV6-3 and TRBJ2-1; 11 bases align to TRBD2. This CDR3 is CASSYGLAGQFF. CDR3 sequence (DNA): TGTGCCAGCAGTTACGGACTAGCGGGTCAGTTCTTC.